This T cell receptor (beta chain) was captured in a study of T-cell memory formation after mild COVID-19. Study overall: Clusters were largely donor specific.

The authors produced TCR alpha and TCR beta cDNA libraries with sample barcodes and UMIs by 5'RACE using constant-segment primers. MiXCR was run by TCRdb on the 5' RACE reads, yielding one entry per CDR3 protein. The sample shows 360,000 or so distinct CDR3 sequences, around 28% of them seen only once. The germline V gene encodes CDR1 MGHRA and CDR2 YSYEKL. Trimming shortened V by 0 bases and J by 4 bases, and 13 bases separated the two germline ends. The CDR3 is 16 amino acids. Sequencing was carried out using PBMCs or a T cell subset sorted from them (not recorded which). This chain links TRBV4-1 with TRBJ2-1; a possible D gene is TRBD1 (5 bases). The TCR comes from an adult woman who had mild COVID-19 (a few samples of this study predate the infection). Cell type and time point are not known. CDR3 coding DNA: TGCGCCAGCAGCCAAGATTGGCCAGGGTGGTACAATGAGCAGTTCTTC. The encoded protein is CASSQDWPGWYNEQFF.